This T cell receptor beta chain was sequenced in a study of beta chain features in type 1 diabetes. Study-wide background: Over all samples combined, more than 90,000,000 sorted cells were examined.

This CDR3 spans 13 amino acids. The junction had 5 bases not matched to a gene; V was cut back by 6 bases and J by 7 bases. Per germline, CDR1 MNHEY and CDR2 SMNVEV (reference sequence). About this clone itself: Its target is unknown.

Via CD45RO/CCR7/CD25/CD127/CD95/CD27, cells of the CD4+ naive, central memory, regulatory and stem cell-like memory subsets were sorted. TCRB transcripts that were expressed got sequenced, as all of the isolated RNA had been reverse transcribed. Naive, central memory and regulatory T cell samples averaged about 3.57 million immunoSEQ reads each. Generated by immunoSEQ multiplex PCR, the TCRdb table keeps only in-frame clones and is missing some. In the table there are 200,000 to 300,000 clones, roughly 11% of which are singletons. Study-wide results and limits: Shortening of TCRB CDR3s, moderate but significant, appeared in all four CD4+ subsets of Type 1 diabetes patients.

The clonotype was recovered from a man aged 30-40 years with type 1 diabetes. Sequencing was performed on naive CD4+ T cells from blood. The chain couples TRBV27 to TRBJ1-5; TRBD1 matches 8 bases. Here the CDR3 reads CASSQGAGQPQHF. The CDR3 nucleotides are TGTGCCAGCAGCCAGGGGGCGGGACAGCCCCAGCATTTT.